This T cell receptor beta chain was captured in a study of shared clonotypes between healthy human individuals (dated by TCRdb to 2018 to 2021). About the investigation overall: The cohort included a few men and two women between 18 and 49 years of age. For each donor, CD4 naive and CD4 memory were each given three plates, CD8 naive was given two plates, and CD8 memory was given one plate. The study deeply sequenced blood TCR repertoires of five healthy adults to estimate repertoire size and the extent of clonotype sharing between individuals. To increase sequencing depth and limit assay-specific biases, different laboratories used diverse techniques to prepare libraries and sequence TCR repertoires. Leukapheresis yielded between about 0.85 and 9 billion PBMCs per donor. Findings and caveats that apply to the study as a whole: Pairwise subsampling indicated that sequencing depth was expected to affect the degree of clonotype sharing among donors. Across a few donors, approximately 5% of naive CD4, 3% to 3.5% of naive CD8, 2% to 2.5% of memory CD4, and 0.4% of memory CD8 clonotypes were shared. Clonotypes shared by all four sorted-subset donors showed higher generation probabilities than non-shared clonotypes. Sampling was restricted to blood, and TCR repertoires in tissues likely differ from the TCR repertoires found in blood. Even with the large sequencing depth, rarefaction of the sorted-subset datasets indicated that sequencing was incomplete. The small number of donors limited the genetic and exposure-history diversity represented. Estimated clonotype richness was generally larger for naive than for memory subsets.

Spanning cysteine to phenylalanine, the CDR3 consists of 16 amino acids. The read is trimmed to its CDR3 DNA, 48 bases read in frame from base 1. Taken from the germline V gene (reference sequence), the CDR1 and CDR2 loops are WNHNN and SYGVQD. V drops 0 bases and J drops 0 bases, leaving 10 bases in between. Using the deep immunoSEQ assay, multiplex PCR amplified TCR CDR3 regions from genomic DNA. Genomic DNA extracted from each cell subset was distributed evenly over all wells of several immunoSEQ 96-well plates, and each plate served as one replicate. Each replicate PCR for sorted subsets received approximately 200 ng genomic DNA, equal to some 32,000 T cell genomes. The purified libraries were quantified using a Qubit 3.0 fluorometer, sized with a Bioanalyzer 2100, and then quantified again using the KAPA Library Quantification kit. Every immunoSEQ 96-well plate was sequenced on a dedicated single-read 150-cycle Illumina NextSeq 550 flow cell. As for the original processing: Because only junctional sequences without quality scores were contained in the immunoSEQ output, filtering matching that applied to full-length reads could not be performed. Sequences were annotated with PyIR, a Python wrapper for IgBLAST v1.9, and V/J genes and CDR3 were assigned using IMGT germline references. Reads with weak V/J assignments (E-value above 1e-6), missing CDR3, stop codons, out-of-frame junctions, or ambiguous translated residues were removed. V3J clonotypes were defined by identical inferred V gene, J gene, and CDR3 amino acid sequence. Percentage overlap between repertoires was computed as shared unique clonotypes divided by the size of the smaller repertoire. Three approaches were used to assess repertoire richness: RTK rarefaction, the Chao1 estimator, and Recon v2.1 estimates of unobserved clonotypes. Generation probabilities were computed with OLGA for all TCRbeta clonotypes obtained by the gDNA method from several donors. Here the immuneACCESS table is served through TCRdb, limited to in-frame sequences with V and J called. Missing clones are a known gap in these copies; in checked studies unresolved V genes cover under half, and the rest lacks a known reason. Clone size and the V and J calls come from that table; the DNA yielded D and trimming. The sample table shows around 600,000 clones, and approximately 95% are seen once. Approximately 0.11% of the sample comes from the top ten.

CD8 naive samples were obtained by positive selection for CCR7 among CD45RO-negative cells, yielding a CD45RA+CCR7+ population from which TemRA cells were excluded. Donors were healthy HIV-negative adults with no recently reported acute infections or vaccinations. All donors were Caucasian adults living in Nashville, Tennessee, USA. After blood collection by leukapheresis, PBMCs were isolated using Ficoll-Histopaque density gradient centrifugation and then cryopreserved in the vapor phase of liquid nitrogen. Analytical flow cytometry was used to check the purity and quantity of every magnetically sorted T cell population. From each sorted fraction, genomic DNA was isolated and quantified by UV absorbance on a Nanodrop 2000c. Comment on this clone: It has no known antigen specificity. No base qualities exist here, and no much larger clone lies one base off it.

The V and J genes are TRBV10-1 and TRBJ2-3, with a weak D call of TRBD1 (6 bases match). The sample was naive CD8+ T cells sorted from blood. Taken with the paper, the label for cell subset or site translates to: CD45RA+CCR7+. The origin of this receptor is a woman in her thirties in good health. The CDR3 region: CASSESRTASTDTQYF. The DNA sequence is given as TGCGCCAGCAGTGAGTCGAGGACAGCTAGCACAGATACGCAGTATTTT.